One TCR beta chain is described in this entry. The source of the sample is a study of control samples from healthy donors and cancer patients. Sequencing was performed with immunoSEQ multiplex PCR; in TCRdb, only in-frame clones are kept and a portion is missing. The sample has about 250,000 clones; roughly 87% are singletons. The CDR3 has 17 amino acids. The junction had 10 bases not matched to a gene; V was cut back by 5 bases and J by 0 bases. From germline, CDR1 is LNHDA and CDR2 SQIVND (reference sequence). The sample taken for sequencing was PBMCs. The sequence came from a woman aged 60-70 years with lung cancer. The chain has TRBV19 and TRBJ2-1, with 7 positions matching TRBD1. The CDR3 spells CASSRTTGKRSYNEQFF. CDR3 in DNA: TGTGCCAGTAGTCGAACGACAGGGAAGCGCTCCTACAATGAGCAGTTCTTC.